Below are 8 T cell receptor beta chains sequenced from a single sample in a study of shared clonotypes between healthy human individuals. TCRdb's copy holds only in-frame clones and misses some; the assay was immunoSEQ multiplex PCR. Of approximately 1,000,000 clones detected, around three quarters appear once; the ten largest clones hold almost 0.9%. Sequencing input: memory CD4+ T cells from PBMCs. Subset specified: CD45RA-negative fraction. These receptors were collected from a man aged 18-30 years in good health. Some clones in this sample may be carry-over from other donors' samples.

V and J are TRBV19 and TRBJ2-7; 13 bases are shared with TRBD2. Per germline, CDR1 LNHDA and CDR2 SQIVND (reference sequence). The CDR3 is 18 amino acids. V lost 3 bases to trimming and J lost 0 bases; unmatched junction nucleotides: 8. The CDR3 spells CASSISSGTSGISYEQYF. Here the CDR3 DNA reads TGTGCCAGTAGTATCTCCTCTGGGACTAGCGGGATCTCCTACGAGCAGTACTTC.

J is TRBJ1-2 and V is TRBV2; unclear D gene. V was clipped by 4 bases and J by 5 bases, with 8 bases between them. Per the germline V gene, CDR1 is SNHLY and CDR2 is FYNNEI. The CDR3 sequence is 12 residues long. CDR3 DNA sequence: TGTGCCAGCAGTGTGGAGGTGTATGGCTACACCTTC. It is translated as CASSVEVYGYTF.

Points on this clone: Other DNA sequences from this sample encode an identical CDR3 as well. The chain recombines TRBV7-3 with TRBJ2-5; 10 positions match TRBD1. CDR3 length equals 14 residues. Trimming at V came to 5 bases and at J to 4 bases, leaving 4 bases not matched to a gene. The germline gives CDR1 SGHTA, CDR2 FQGTGA. CDR3 protein: CASSPRTGGETQYF. CDR3 sequence (DNA): TGTGCCAGCAGCCCCCGGACAGGGGGAGAGACCCAGTACTTC.

In the case of this clone: The junction shows a germline mismatch at one end, possibly a read error. The sample holds other DNA sequences that translate to the same CDR3. This chain links TRBV6-5 with TRBJ1-5, with a weak D call TRBD1 (6 bases). Germline values: CDR1 MNHEY, CDR2 SVGAGI. The CDR3 consists of 16 residues. The CDR3 nucleotides are TGTGCCAGCAGCTACTCGACAGGCTATAGCAATCAGCCCCAGCATTTT. Translating gives CASSYSTGYSNQPQHF.

The chain uses TRBV21-1 and TRBJ1-3; TRBD1, the table's D call, lacks a check against the DNA. TRBV21-1 is described as a pseudogene. There are 15 residues in the CDR3. CDR3 DNA: TGTGCCAGCAGCAAATTTCCAGGGGTGGGAAACACCATATATTTT. This translates into CASSKFPGVGNTIYF.

This sequence joins TRBV19 and TRBJ1-5; 7 bases map to TRBD1. With V trimmed by 6 bases and J by 1 base, 6 bases remained unmatched. The CDR3 has 15 residues. Germline assignment: CDR1 LNHDA and CDR2 SQIVND (reference sequence). CDR3 bases: TGTGCCAGTAGAGTACAGGGGCGGAGCAATCAGCCCCAGCATTTT. Protein product: CASRVQGRSNQPQHF.

This chain joins TRBV7-2 and TRBJ1-5; the D is unclear. The germline gives CDR1 SGHTA, CDR2 FQGNSA. V was cut by 4 bases and J by 5 bases, with 9 bases left in between. The CDR3 loop spans 13 amino acids. The DNA of the CDR3 is TGTGCCAGCAGCTCCCAGATTGATCAGCCCCAGCATTTT. This gives the protein CASSSQIDQPQHF.

This clone appeared many times. The genes are TRBV27 and TRBJ2-2, with D hard to call. Per the germline V gene, CDR1 is MNHEY and CDR2 is SMNVEV (reference sequence). The V end lost 3 bases, the J end lost 7 bases, and 9 bases lay between the germline ends. The length of the CDR3 is 13 residues. CDR3 in DNA: TGTGCCAGCAGTTTTGTTAGGTACGGGGAGCTGTTTTTT. Protein sequence: CASSFVRYGELFF.